Sequencing of this T cell receptor (beta chain) was carried out in a study of graft-versus-host responses after intestinal transplantation. Study context: Transplant recipients had multivisceral, liver-intestinal, or isolated intestinal grafts. All recipients were given anti-thymocyte globulin induction, and tacrolimus and steroids were then administered for approximately 3 years. General study points: Early post-transplant declines in HvG were associated with peak levels of circulating GvH clones. In patients with graft-donor T cell macrochimerism, allograft graft-versus-host to host-versus-graft clonal ratios were high.

Lymphocytes (intraepithelial and lamina propria) were released by processing the graft tissue. From germline, CDR1 is MDHEN and CDR2 SYDVKM. This CDR3 contains 16 residues. V lost 5 bases and J 0 bases, leaving 14 bases between the germline ends. Remarks on this clone: What it binds is unknown.

The protocol was immunoSEQ multiplex PCR, while the TCRdb copy is restricted to in-frame clones and leaves out a portion. The sample has 13,000 or so clones, around 70% seen once. Source: ileum tissue, taken 16 days after intestinal transplant. The sequence was collected from a human patient who received an intestinal transplant, so some T cells may come from the graft donor. The V gene is TRBV28, the J gene TRBJ1-5, with D maybe TRBD1 (6 bases). CDR3 coding DNA: TGTGCCAGCAGTATAGGGGGGGTCTCTAGCAATCAGCCCCAGCATTTT. Encoded protein: CASSIGGVSSNQPQHF.